This TCR beta chain was sequenced in a study of T cell changes during pregnancy in multiple sclerosis. Sequenced by immunoSEQ multiplex PCR; TCRdb stores in-frame clones only, minus some. Found here are about 38,000 clones, more than 90% of them singletons; the top ten hold 12%. Trimming at V came to 2 bases and at J to 0 bases, leaving 8 bases not matched to a gene. Germline CDR1 reads SNHLY; CDR2 reads FYNNEI. This CDR3 spans 19 amino acids. The chain is built from TRBV2 and TRBJ2-7; 15 bases are a match to TRBD2. This specimen consisted of CD8+ T cells from peripheral blood mononuclear cells, obtained after pregnancy. The receptor was isolated from a female donor with multiple sclerosis, enrolled in a pregnancy study. The CDR3 region has the DNA TGTGCCAGCAGTGAAAATGGACTAGCGGGAGGGTGGAGCTCCTACGAGCAGTACTTC. Its translation is CASSENGLAGGWSSYEQYF.